Listed below are T cell receptor beta chains from one sample, sequenced in a study of long-term antiretroviral therapy in people with HIV. The repertoire was sequenced with immunoSEQ multiplex PCR; TCRdb's copy has only in-frame clones and lacks some. The sample lists about 21,000 clones, more than 70% occurring once. This specimen consisted of unsorted PBMCs, obtained roughly 21 months before starting antiretroviral therapy. These receptors were taken from a woman between 40 and 55 years old with HIV. The CDR3 runs from the conserved cysteine through the conserved F or W. D genes are given only for firm matches. Only part of the rows carry a size: once, few, many, or a class if the clone is expanded.

V gene	J gene	D gene	clone size	CDR3 protein	CDR3 DNA
TRBV19	TRBJ1-1	NA	NA	CASSFGVGEAFF	TGTGCCAGTAGTTTCGGGGTGGGTGAAGCTTTCTTT
TRBV2	TRBJ1-5	NA	few	CASSGLNQPQHF	TGTGCCAGCAGTGGCCTAAATCAGCCCCAGCATTTT
TRBV2	TRBJ2-5	TRBD2	NA	CASSGTSGQETQYF	TGTGCCAGCAGTGGGACTAGCGGACAAGAGACCCAGTACTTC
TRBV6-6	TRBJ1-1	NA	NA	CASNTAAGGQIAEAFF	TGTGCCAGCAATACGGCCGCGGGTGGACAGATTGCGGAAGCTTTCTTT
TRBV5-5	TRBJ1-5	NA	few	CASSSEADQPQHF	TGTGCCAGCAGCTCTGAGGCAGATCAGCCCCAGCATTTT
TRBV5-3	TRBJ2-1	TRBD1	NA	CARRCGELRDRGKSSYNEQFF	TGTGCCAGAAGGTGCGGAGAGCTCCGGGACAGGGGGAAGAGCTCCTACAATGAGCAGTTCTTC
TRBV30	TRBJ2-2	TRBD1	NA	CASDRGNTGELFF	TGTGCCTCGGACAGGGGGAACACCGGGGAGCTGTTTTTT
TRBV5-1	TRBJ1-4	NA	NA	CASSLTGSTATNEKLFF	TGCGCCAGCAGCTTGACGGGCTCTACCGCAACTAATGAAAAACTGTTTTTT
TRBV7-2	TRBJ1-3	NA	NA	CASSLSPGGTGNTIYF	TGTGCCAGCAGCTTATCCCCCGGTGGAACTGGAAACACCATATATTTT
TRBV7-2	TRBJ1-1	NA	once	CASSETFLGEAFF	TGTGCCAGCAGCGAGACCTTTTTAGGGGAAGCTTTCTTT
TRBV7-2	TRBJ2-7	NA	NA	CASSLGGGWYEQYF	TGTGCCAGCAGCTTGGGTGGGGGGTGGTACGAGCAGTACTTC
TRBV29-1	TRBJ1-5	NA	once	CSVAGSNQPQHF	TGCAGCGTTGCAGGGAGCAATCAGCCCCAGCATTTT
TRBV7-2	TRBJ2-2	TRBD2	NA	CASSSAGGGANTGELFF	TGTGCCAGCAGCTCGGCGGGCGGGGGGGCTAACACCGGGGAGCTGTTTTTT
TRBV4-3	TRBJ1-2	NA	NA	CASSQERTKNYGYTF	TGCGCCAGCAGCCAAGAGAGGACAAAAAACTATGGCTACACCTTC
TRBV29-1	TRBJ1-1	NA	NA	CSVRWNTEAFF	TGCAGCGTTCGATGGAACACTGAAGCTTTCTTT
TRBV14	TRBJ1-2	NA	NA	CASSQDRGIYGYTF	TGTGCCAGCAGCCAAGATCGGGGTATATATGGCTACACCTTC
TRBV5-5	TRBJ1-6	NA	NA	CASSSLGQHNSPLHF	TGTGCCAGCAGCTCCCTTGGACAGCATAATTCACCCCTCCACTTT
TRBV19	TRBJ2-7	TRBD1	NA	CATKEAWTGFYEQYF	TGTGCCACCAAGGAAGCCTGGACAGGGTTCTACGAGCAGTACTTC
TRBV6-1	TRBJ2-7	TRBD2	NA	CASSAGLADSYEQYF	TGTGCCAGCAGTGCAGGACTAGCGGACTCCTACGAGCAGTACTTC
TRBV5-1	TRBJ2-7	NA	NA	CASSLAPSYEQYF	TGCGCCAGCAGCTTGGCGCCCTCCTACGAGCAGTACTTC
TRBV7-9	TRBJ2-5	TRBD1	NA	CASSATQGQGMETQYF	TGTGCCAGCAGCGCAACCCAAGGACAGGGAATGGAGACCCAGTACTTC
TRBV9	TRBJ1-2	TRBD1	NA	CASSVLQGQGLAGYTF	TGTGCCAGCAGCGTCCTTCAGGGACAGGGGTTGGCGGGCTACACCTTC
TRBV5-6	TRBJ2-1	NA	NA	CASSSQGIYNEQFF	TGTGCCAGCAGCTCCCAGGGGATCTACAATGAGCAGTTCTTC
TRBV7-9	TRBJ1-1	NA	NA	CASSLIGTEAFF	TGTGCCAGCAGCTTGATTGGCACTGAAGCTTTCTTT
TRBV19	TRBJ1-2	TRBD1	NA	CASSTRTGVRYGYTF	TGTGCCAGTAGTACCAGGACAGGGGTGCGCTATGGCTACACCTTC
TRBV19	TRBJ1-2	NA	NA	CATTSPDDYGYTF	TGTGCCACCACCAGCCCGGACGACTATGGCTACACCTTC
TRBV7-9	TRBJ2-3	NA	once	CASSLGGLTDTQYF	TGTGCCAGCAGCTTAGGGGGACTTACAGATACGCAGTATTTT
TRBV30	TRBJ1-5	TRBD1	few	CAWSVQGMGGNQPQHF	TGTGCCTGGAGTGTACAGGGGATGGGCGGCAATCAGCCCCAGCATTTT
TRBV7-9	TRBJ2-3	NA	NA	CASSSSGFVDTQYF	TGTGCCAGCAGCTCATCGGGATTTGTAGATACGCAGTATTTT
TRBV27	TRBJ2-2	NA	NA	CASTSRVGTVNTGELFF	TGTGCCAGCACCTCTAGAGTCGGGACGGTGAACACCGGGGAGCTGTTTTTT
TRBV6-1	TRBJ1-2	TRBD1	once	CASSESAGGAWGYTF	TGTGCCAGCAGTGAATCCGCAGGGGGCGCTTGGGGCTACACCTTC
TRBV2	TRBJ1-1	NA	NA	CASTPVVMNTEAFF	TGTGCCAGCACACCCGTAGTAATGAACACTGAAGCTTTCTTT
TRBV5-1	TRBJ2-3	TRBD2	NA	CASSLKLAASTDTQYF	TGCGCCAGCAGCTTGAAACTAGCGGCAAGCACAGATACGCAGTATTTT
TRBV7-9	TRBJ2-1	NA	NA	CASSLAPRSYNEQFF	TGTGCCAGCAGCTTAGCGCCAAGGTCGTACAATGAGCAGTTCTTC
TRBV7-8	TRBJ2-7	NA	NA	CASSLEMRGGAYEQYF	TGTGCCAGCAGCTTAGAGATGAGGGGGGGAGCTTACGAGCAGTACTTC
TRBV11-3	TRBJ2-3	NA	NA	CASSLGGGPTDTQYF	TGTGCCAGCAGCTTAGGAGGGGGGCCCACAGATACGCAGTATTTT
TRBV2	TRBJ2-1	TRBD1	NA	CASTGTGGNEQFF	TGTGCCAGCACCGGGACAGGGGGAAATGAGCAGTTCTTC
TRBV5-4	TRBJ1-2	NA	NA	CASSTRDTLYGYTF	TGTGCCAGCAGCACCCGGGACACCCTCTATGGCTACACCTTC
TRBV4-1	TRBJ1-2	NA	NA	CASSQVGTKDGYTF	TGCGCCAGCAGCCAAGTGGGGACGAAGGATGGCTACACCTTC
TRBV2	TRBJ1-1	TRBD1	NA	CASNRQGWESTEAFF	TGTGCCAGCAACCGACAGGGCTGGGAGTCGACTGAAGCTTTCTTT
TRBV19	TRBJ1-5	TRBD1	NA	CASKGALNQPQHF	TGTGCCAGTAAGGGGGCCCTAAATCAGCCCCAGCATTTT
TRBV25-1	TRBJ1-3	NA	NA	CASSEVGLNTIYF	TGTGCCAGCAGTGAAGTGGGTTTAAACACCATATATTTT
TRBV7-2	TRBJ2-1	TRBD2	NA	CASSARGGTLYNEQFF	TGTGCCAGCAGCGCCCGGGGGGGAACTCTCTACAATGAGCAGTTCTTC
TRBV5-4	TRBJ1-2	TRBD1	once	CASSLTRQGADGYTF	TGTGCCAGCAGCTTGACCAGACAGGGGGCAGATGGCTACACCTTC
TRBV7-2	TRBJ2-3	NA	NA	CASSSSWALTDTQYF	TGTGCCAGCAGCTCTTCCTGGGCACTCACAGATACGCAGTATTTT
TRBV29-1	TRBJ2-7	NA	NA	CSVSGIYEQYF	TGCAGCGTCTCCGGGATTTACGAGCAGTACTTC
TRBV6-5	TRBJ2-7	TRBD2	NA	CASSYSGGTYF	TGTGCCAGCAGTTACTCGGGAGGGACGTACTTC
TRBV10-3	TRBJ2-2	TRBD1	NA	CAIRGQGDNTGELFF	TGTGCCATCAGGGGACAGGGGGATAACACCGGGGAGCTGTTTTTT
TRBV7-2	TRBJ1-4	NA	few	CASSPPGLEKLFF	TGTGCCAGCAGCCCACCAGGGTTGGAAAAACTGTTTTTT
TRBV5-5	TRBJ2-6	TRBD1	few	CASSITRTGLLPGANVLTF	TGTGCCAGCAGCATAACAAGGACAGGGCTTCTTCCTGGGGCCAACGTCCTGACTTTC
TRBV28	TRBJ1-2	NA	NA	CASLRDSPYGYTF	TGTGCCAGCTTGAGGGACTCCCCCTATGGCTACACCTTC
TRBV19	TRBJ1-2	NA	NA	CASSIDGGKYGYTF	TGTGCCAGTAGTATAGATGGGGGCAAATATGGCTACACCTTC
TRBV5-4	TRBJ1-3	TRBD1	few	CASSLQGDGNTIYF	TGTGCCAGCAGCTTACAGGGGGATGGGAACACCATATATTTT
TRBV11-2	TRBJ1-2	NA	NA	CASSLDLGNYGYTF	TGTGCCAGCAGCTTAGATTTAGGGAACTATGGCTACACCTTC
TRBV7-8	TRBJ1-1	NA	NA	CASSLEARVNTEAFF	TGTGCCAGCAGCTTAGAGGCGCGGGTGAACACTGAAGCTTTCTTT
TRBV5-1	TRBJ2-1	NA	once	CASSLGLSKTYNEQFF	TGCGCCAGCAGCTTGGGGCTCTCGAAAACCTACAATGAGCAGTTCTTC
TRBV6-6	TRBJ1-2	TRBD1	once	CASTRDRGADYGYTF	TGTGCCAGCACCCGGGACAGGGGTGCTGACTATGGCTACACCTTC
TRBV9	TRBJ2-7	TRBD1	few	CASSLSGTGGGEQYF	TGTGCCAGCAGCCTCTCCGGGACAGGGGGCGGCGAGCAGTACTTC
TRBV7-9	TRBJ2-1	TRBD2	NA	CASSSRTSGERQFF	TGTGCCAGCAGTTCCAGGACTAGCGGGGAGAGGCAGTTCTTC